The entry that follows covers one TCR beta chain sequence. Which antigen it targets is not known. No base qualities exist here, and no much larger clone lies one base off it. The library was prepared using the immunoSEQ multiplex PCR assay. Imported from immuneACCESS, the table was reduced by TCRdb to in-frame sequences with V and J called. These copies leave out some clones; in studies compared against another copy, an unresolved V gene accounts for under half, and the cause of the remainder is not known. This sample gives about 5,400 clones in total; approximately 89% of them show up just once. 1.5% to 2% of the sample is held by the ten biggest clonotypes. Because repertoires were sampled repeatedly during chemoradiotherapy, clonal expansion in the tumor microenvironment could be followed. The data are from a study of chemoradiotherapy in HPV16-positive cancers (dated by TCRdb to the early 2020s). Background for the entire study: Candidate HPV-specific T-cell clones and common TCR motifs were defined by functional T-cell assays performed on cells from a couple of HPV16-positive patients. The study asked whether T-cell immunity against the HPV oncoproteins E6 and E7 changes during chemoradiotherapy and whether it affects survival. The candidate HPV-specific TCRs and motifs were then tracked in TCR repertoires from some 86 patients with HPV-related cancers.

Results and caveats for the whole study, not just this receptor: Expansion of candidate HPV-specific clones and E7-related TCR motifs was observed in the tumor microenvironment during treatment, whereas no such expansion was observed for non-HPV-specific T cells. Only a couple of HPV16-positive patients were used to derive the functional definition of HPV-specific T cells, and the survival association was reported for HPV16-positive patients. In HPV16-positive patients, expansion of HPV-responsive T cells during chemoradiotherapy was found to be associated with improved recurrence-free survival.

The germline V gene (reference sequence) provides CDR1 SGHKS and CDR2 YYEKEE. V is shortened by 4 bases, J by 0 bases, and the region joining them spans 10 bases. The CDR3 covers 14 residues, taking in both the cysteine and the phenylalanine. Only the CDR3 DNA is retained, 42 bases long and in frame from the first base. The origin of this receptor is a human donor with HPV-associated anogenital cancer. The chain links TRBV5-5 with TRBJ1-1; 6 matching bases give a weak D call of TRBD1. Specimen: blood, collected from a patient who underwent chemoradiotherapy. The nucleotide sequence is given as TGTGCCAGCAGCCCAGGACAGATGAACACTGAAGCTTTCTTT. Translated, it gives CASSPGQMNTEAFF.